Below, 12 T cell receptor beta chains from the same sample are listed, as sequenced in a study of blood T cell repertoires in COVID-19. The data were produced by immunoSEQ multiplex PCR, yet TCRdb's version contains in-frame clones alone and is incomplete. Seen here are tens of thousands of clones, over 75% observed once, and the top ten hold over 1%. The sequenced material came from peripheral blood. The receptors were sampled from a woman in her thirties or forties with acute or convalescent COVID-19.

The V gene is TRBV28, the J gene TRBJ1-1; TRBD1 aligns across 9 bases. V shed 5 bases, J shed 1 base, and the junction held 8 bases outside the gene matches. This CDR3 is built from 16 residues. The V gene's germline CDR1 is MDHEN and CDR2 SYDVKM. The CDR3 loop is CASSTTGGPGNTEAFF. The DNA of the CDR3 is TGTGCCAGCAGTACCACAGGGGGCCCGGGGAACACTGAAGCTTTCTTT.

The table lists this clone with a few counts. The CDR3: CASSQDVDRGDTEAFF. The CDR3, as DNA: TGCGCCAGCAGCCAAGATGTGGACAGGGGGGACACTGAAGCTTTCTTT. The gene calls are TRBV4-3 and TRBJ1-1; TRBD1 matches 10 bases. This CDR3 is 16 amino acids long. The V gene end was trimmed by 0 bases and the J gene end by 3 bases; junction bases not matched to a gene: 4. The V gene's germline CDR1 is LGHNA and CDR2 YSLEER.

The rearrangement uses TRBV25-1 and TRBJ2-2; 7 bases are a match to TRBD2. This CDR3 has 15 residues. V shed 5 bases and J 0 bases; nucleotides not matched to a gene: 3. CDR1 is MGHDK and CDR2 is SYGVNS in the germline V gene. The CDR3 here is CASSRAGANTGELFF. The CDR3 nucleotides are TGTGCCAGCAGTAGGGCGGGGGCGAACACCGGGGAGCTGTTTTTT.

The genes are TRBV28 and TRBJ1-1; possible D gene TRBD1, 5 bases. The CDR3 runs to 15 residues. V was pared by 1 base and J by 3 bases, with 12 bases between. Germline V CDR1 and CDR2: MDHEN, SYDVKM. This CDR3 reads CASSLSQGWDTEAFF. CDR3 sequence (DNA): TGTGCCAGCAGTTTATCGCAGGGTTGGGACACTGAAGCTTTCTTT.

The chain is built from TRBV11-2 and TRBJ2-3; D remains unclear. The germline gives CDR1 SGHAT, CDR2 FQNNGV. There are 14 residues in the CDR3. The CDR3: CATCLDEYPNTQYF. The CDR3 nucleotides read TGTGCTACTTGCCTAGACGAATATCCGAATACGCAGTATTTT. The full variable domain, completed using reference TRBV11-2 and TRBJ2-3, is EAGVAQSPRYKIIEKRQSVAFWCNPISGHATLYWYQQILGQGPKLLIQFQNNGVVDDSQLPKDRFSAERLKGVDSTLKIQPAKLEDSAVYLCATCLDEYPNTQYFGPGTRLTVL.

The chain couples TRBV6-2 or TRBV6-3 to TRBJ2-3; D possibly corresponds to TRBD2 (6 bases). The V end lost 0 bases, the J end lost 4 bases, and 14 bases lay between the germline ends. In germline, CDR1 is MNHEY, CDR2 SVGEGT. CDR3 length equals 16 residues. The CDR3 is CASSYSMGGNADTQYF. DNA for the CDR3: TGTGCCAGCAGTTACTCGATGGGCGGGAACGCAGATACGCAGTATTTT.

The chain carries TRBV7-6 and TRBJ2-3, with D perhaps TRBD1 (6 bases). CDR3 length: 16 amino acids. Trimming pared 0 bases from V and 8 bases from J, leaving 18 bases between. Germline lookup yields CDR1 SGHVS and CDR2 FNYEAQ. CDR3 nucleotide sequence: TGTGCCAGCAGCTTAGCGGCGGCTATAGGGGGTGGTACGCAGTATTTT. Encoded protein: CASSLAAAIGGGTQYF.

The chain recombines TRBV9 with TRBJ1-2, with TRBD1 identical over 7 bases. Germline CDR1 and CDR2: SGDLS and YYNGEE. The CDR3 is 12 amino acids. Trimming removed 5 bases from V and 6 bases from J; junction bases left unmatched: 4. The CDR3, as DNA: TGTGCCAGCAGACCGACAGGGAATGGCTACACCTTC. It specifies CASRPTGNGYTF.

In DNA form, the CDR3 reads TGTGCCAGCAGCCCCGGGGGGGACACCGGATTCTATGGCTACACCTTC. It specifies CASSPGGDTGFYGYTF. The chain joins TRBV2 to TRBJ1-2, with D possibly TRBD1 on 6 matching bases. This CDR3 is built from 16 residues. Trimming took off 6 bases at V and 4 bases at J, with 21 bases between the two ends. Germline-derived CDR1 and CDR2 are SNHLY and FYNNEI. The whole variable domain, filled in from reference TRBV2 and TRBJ1-2, reads EPEVTQTPSHQVTQMGQEVILRCVPISNHLYFYWYRQILGQKVEFLVSFYNNEISEKSEIFDDQFSVERPDGSNFTLKIRSTKLEDSAMYFCASSPGGDTGFYGYTFGSGTRLTVV.

V usage is TRBV2 and J usage is TRBJ1-1; 7 bases match TRBD1. This CDR3 has 17 amino acids. With 2 bases clipped from V and 5 bases from J, the junction kept 14 bases outside the gene matches. The germline V gene has CDR1 SNHLY and CDR2 FYNNEI. CDR3 coding DNA: TGTGCCAGCAGTGAATTGTCAATGAGGGGGCAAGGTACTGAAGCTTTCTTT. Protein product: CASSELSMRGQGTEAFF. The whole variable domain, remainder taken from reference TRBV2 and TRBJ1-1, is EPEVTQTPSHQVTQMGQEVILRCVPISNHLYFYWYRQILGQKVEFLVSFYNNEISEKSEIFDDQFSVERPDGSNFTLKIRSTKLEDSAMYFCASSELSMRGQGTEAFFGQGTRLTVV.

The chain has TRBV5-5 and TRBJ2-3, with D perhaps TRBD2 (5 bases). CDR1 and CDR2 from the germline V gene are SGHKS and YYEKEE (reference sequence). V lost 0 bases and J 1 base, leaving 9 bases between the germline ends. CDR3 length equals 15 residues. The CDR3 is CASSLVGEGTDTQYF. The CDR3, as DNA: TGTGCCAGCAGCTTGGTGGGAGAAGGCACAGATACGCAGTATTTT.

This chain links TRBV6-6 with TRBJ2-3; D is possibly TRBD2 (6 bases). CDR1 is MNHNY, CDR2 SVGAGI, per germline (reference sequence). This CDR3 comprises 14 residues. V lost 3 bases and J 4 bases, leaving 11 bases between the germline ends. The CDR3 protein is CASSYSLASDTQYF. Written as DNA, the CDR3 is TGTGCCAGCAGTTATTCCCTAGCGTCAGATACGCAGTATTTT.